Shown below are 21 T cell receptor beta chains from a single sample sequenced in a study of human T cells and chemical hapten exposure. Specified time point: patch test 1, 2 weeks after DPC sensitization. Treatment of the sample: therapeutic diphenylcyclopropenone sensitization with weekly scalp DPC. TCRdb used MiXCR to reprocess the RACE reads, holding one entry per CDR3 protein. Of fewer than 500,000 distinct CDR3 sequences listed, approximately 5% are singletons. Specimen: whole blood, collected in connection with sensitization to the hapten diphenylcyclopropenone (DPC). These receptors came from a woman aged 50 to 60 with alopecia areata. Some clones in this sample may be carry-over from other donors' samples.

In this sample, this clonotype turned up a few times. Here the CDR3 reads CASGTGGLNDNEQFF. The CDR3, as DNA: TGTGCTAGTGGCACAGGGGGCCTAAACGACAATGAGCAGTTCTTC. The chain combines TRBV12-5 with TRBJ2-1; 9 bases are shared with TRBD1. CDR1 and CDR2 from the germline V gene are LGHNT and FRNRAP. The CDR3 spans 15 residues. V lost 6 bases and J lost 5; bases outside the gene matches: 8.

This clonotype was counted at least ten times. The chain combines TRBV18 with TRBJ1-2; 7 nucleotides agree with TRBD1. The length of the CDR3 is 13 residues. Germline assignment: CDR1 KGHSH and CDR2 LQKENI. The junction had 9 bases not matched to a gene; V was cut back by 6 bases and J by 8 bases. The CDR3 protein is CASSFQGDVGYTF. CDR3 nucleotide sequence: TGTGCCAGCTCTTTCCAGGGGGACGTCGGCTACACCTTC.

In this sample, this clonotype turned up many times. The gene calls are TRBV7-6 and TRBJ2-1; no reliable D call. CDR1 and CDR2 (germline): SGHVS, FNYEAQ. The CDR3 consists of 16 residues. V dropped 1 base and J dropped 3 bases, with 13 bases sitting between them. This chain's CDR3 is CASSLVSHQDYNEQFF. The CDR3 nucleotides read TGTGCCAGCAGCTTAGTTAGCCACCAGGACTACAATGAGCAGTTCTTC.

The V call is TRBV6-1, the J call TRBJ1-1; no reliable D call. V lost 2 bases and J lost 6, with 4 bases in between. CDR1 MNHNS and CDR2 SASEGT come from the germline V gene. The CDR3 has 11 amino acids. The CDR3 sequence is CASSEPAEAFF. As DNA, the CDR3 is TGTGCCAGCAGTGAACCGGCTGAAGCTTTCTTT.

This clonotype was recorded at least ten times. The genes are TRBV6-6 and TRBJ1-2; D remains unclear. V was cut by 7 bases and J by 8 bases, with 11 bases left in between. This CDR3 region has 11 residues. Germline CDR1 and CDR2: MNHNY and SVGAGI (reference sequence). CDR3 DNA: TGTGCCAGCATCCAGGACGGCGGCTACACCTTC. Translated: CASIQDGGYTF.

CDR3 protein: CASSGRQQRGGLIFTDTQYF. As DNA, the CDR3 is TGTGCCAGCAGCGGGAGACAACAGCGGGGGGGCCTCATATTCACAGATACGCAGTATTTT. The chain links TRBV7-9 to TRBJ2-3, with TRBD2 matching 10 bases. The CDR3 is 20 amino acids. The trim removed 5 bases at V and 2 bases at J, leaving 19 bases unmatched. The germline CDR1 and CDR2 sequences are SEHNR and FQNEAQ (reference sequence).

This clonotype was counted at least ten times. This sequence joins TRBV5-6 and TRBJ1-4; D possibly corresponds to TRBD1 (5 bases). V lost 3 bases to trimming and J lost 6 bases, with 18 bases between them. The germline CDR1 and CDR2 sequences are SGHDT and YYEEEE. The CDR3 sequence is 16 residues long. CDR3 sequence: CASSSRRGTRDEKLFF. The CDR3 coding sequence is TGTGCCAGCAGCTCCAGGAGGGGAACTAGAGATGAAAAACTGTTTTTT.

This clonotype was picked up a small number of times. This rearrangement joins TRBV29-1 to TRBJ2-5; D could derive from TRBD1 or TRBD2 (5 bases each). The CDR3 is 13 amino acids. From germline, CDR1 is SQVTM and CDR2 ANQGSEA. V dropped 6 bases and J dropped 1 base, with 12 bases sitting between them. This CDR3 reads CSVHRGFQETQYF. The CDR3, as DNA: TGCAGCGTGCATCGGGGCTTCCAAGAGACCCAGTACTTC.

This clonotype was seen many times. The chain carries TRBV12-3 or TRBV12-4 and TRBJ1-5; D unresolved. There are 13 residues in the CDR3. Trimming shortened V by 0 bases and J by 5 bases, and 5 bases separated the two germline ends. The CDR3 nucleotides are TGTGCCAGCAGTTTAGCAGGGTATCAGCCCCAGCATTTT. As protein: CASSLAGYQPQHF.

This clonotype was observed many times. The rearrangement links TRBV5-1 to TRBJ2-3, with a tentative D call TRBD1 (6 bases). The V gene lost 0 bases and the J gene lost 0 bases, with 11 bases spanning the gap. Germline V CDR1 and CDR2: SGHRS, YFSETQ. The CDR3 loop spans 16 amino acids. The CDR3, as DNA: TGCGCCAGCAGCTTGGCCGGGACACCCAGCACAGATACGCAGTATTTT. Residues: CASSLAGTPSTDTQYF.

To note about this clonotype: A much larger clone differs from this one at a single base, so this may be a read error. The chain has TRBV14 and TRBJ2-1; the D is unclear. V lost 8 bases and J lost 9, with 20 bases in between. This CDR3 region has 14 residues. Germline loops: CDR1 SGHDN, CDR2 FVKESK. CDR3 sequence reads: CASGGADPSSEQFF. In DNA form, the CDR3 reads TGTGCCAGCGGTGGTGCAGACCCGTCCAGTGAGCAGTTCTTC.

This clonotype was detected only a few times. This rearrangement joins TRBV11-2 to TRBJ1-6; D is possibly TRBD1 (5 bases). The ends were cut back, 1 base at V and 7 bases at J, with 11 bases in the middle. This CDR3 region has 15 residues. Germline V lookup: CDR1 SGHAT, CDR2 FQNNGV. The CDR3 spells CASSLVGGANSPLHF. The CDR3 nucleotides read TGTGCCAGCAGCTTAGTCGGAGGGGCAAATTCACCCCTCCACTTT.

The V and J genes are TRBV7-9 and TRBJ2-7, with 10 bases lining up with TRBD1. The CDR3 has 18 amino acids. The trim removed 5 bases at V and 2 bases at J, leaving 15 bases unmatched. The germline gives CDR1 SEHNR, CDR2 FQNEAQ (reference sequence). CDR3 region: CASSPDRGTKQLPYEQYF. Here the CDR3 DNA reads TGTGCCAGCAGCCCGGACAGGGGGACAAAACAATTACCCTACGAGCAGTACTTC.

This clonotype occurred many times. CDR3 nucleotide sequence: TGTGCCAGCAGTGTCGTCAGCGGGGGGGTGGAGTTCTTC. It is translated as CASSVVSGGVEFF. This chain connects TRBV2 to TRBJ2-1; 10 bases line up with TRBD2. This CDR3 spans 13 amino acids. The trim removed 4 bases at V and 14 bases at J, leaving 8 bases unmatched. Germline assignment: CDR1 SNHLY and CDR2 FYNNEI.

The chain joins TRBV6-6 to TRBJ1-4, with TRBD1 as a possible D gene (5 bases). There are 14 residues in the CDR3. Deletions cut 2 bases from V and 7 bases from J, with 11 bases between. CDR1 and CDR2 (germline): MNHNY, SVGAGI (reference sequence). The CDR3 DNA reads as TGTGCCAGCAGTTACAGTCAGGGAGGTGAAAAACTGTTTTTT. It translates to CASSYSQGGEKLFF.

The J gene is TRBJ2-4, the V gene TRBV29-1, with D maybe TRBD2 (6 bases). The V and J ends lost 6 bases and 9 bases respectively, with 9 bases between them. CDR3 length: 10 residues. Germline CDR1 and CDR2: SQVTM and ANQGSEA. DNA of the CDR3: TGCAGCGTAATCGGGGGCATTCAGTACTTC. Protein: CSVIGGIQYF.

This clonotype was found a few times. The chain joins TRBV7-8 to TRBJ2-2, with TRBD2 identical over 12 bases. The CDR3 covers 17 residues. Germline V gene sequence: CDR1 SGHVS, CDR2 FQNEAQ. V lost 5 bases to trimming and J lost 6 bases; unmatched junction nucleotides: 10. In DNA form, the CDR3 reads TGTGCCAGCAGCCAGACTCGACTAGCGGGAGTATCCGGGGAGCTGTTTTTT. Translated, it gives CASSQTRLAGVSGELFF.

The CDR3 is CSVADIGGVYEQYF. In DNA form, the CDR3 reads TGCAGCGTCGCGGACATCGGAGGAGTCTACGAGCAGTACTTC. The J gene is TRBJ2-7, the V gene TRBV29-1; either TRBD1 or TRBD2 may supply D (5 bases each). Trimming cost V 6 bases and J 3 bases, with 18 bases left between them. This CDR3 has 14 residues. Germline CDR1 is SQVTM and CDR2 is ANQGSEA.

This clonotype appeared many times. The chain uses TRBV6-5 and TRBJ2-3; 7 bases agree with TRBD2. V was pared by 5 bases and J by 6 bases, with 11 bases of the junction left unmatched. CDR3 size: 15 residues. Germline V gene data show CDR1 as MNHEY and CDR2 as SVGAGI. The CDR3 DNA follows: TGTGCCAGCAGTCCCCGGGGGGAGTCCGACGATACGCAGTATTTT. Its protein is CASSPRGESDDTQYF.

This clonotype was detected only a few times. The chain joins TRBV11-2 to TRBJ2-3; D uncertain. Trimming left V 5 bases short and J 1 base short, with 10 bases between. This CDR3 has 14 amino acids. CDR1 and CDR2 from the germline V gene are SGHAT and FQNNGV. The CDR3 protein is CASSTFFGTDTQYF. The CDR3 nucleotides read TGTGCCAGCAGCACATTCTTTGGCACAGATACGCAGTATTTT.

V gene TRBV10-3 combines with J gene TRBJ2-5; weak D call: TRBD2 (6 bases). The CDR3 loop spans 15 amino acids. V lost 0 bases and J 6 bases, leaving 14 bases between the germline ends. CDR1 is ENHRY, CDR2 SYGVKD, per germline. The CDR3 region has the DNA TGTGCCATCAGTGAGTCGGCGGAGGGCCGGAAGACCCAGTACTTC. This sequence encodes CAISESAEGRKTQYF.